Shown below are 30 T cell receptor beta chains from a single sample sequenced in a study of cytomegalovirus exposure and HLA in healthy donors. The PCR made use of 60 Vbeta and 13 Jbeta primers. Only in-frame clones appear in the TCRdb table, and some are missing; sequencing was by immunoSEQ multiplex PCR. The sample has about 180,000 clones, around 82% seen once; the top ten hold more than 5%. The specimen sequenced was PBMCs. These receptors were taken from a middle-aged man in good health and CMV-seronegative.

Only one count was recorded for this clone. The chain has TRBV5-1 and TRBJ1-4, with 8 bases identical to TRBD1. V dropped 4 bases and J dropped 5; count of bases not matched to a gene: 7. CDR1 is SGHRS and CDR2 is YFSETQ in the germline V gene. The CDR3 runs 15 residues. This CDR3 reads CASSQGTGLNEKLFF. Here the CDR3 DNA reads TGCGCCAGCAGCCAAGGGACAGGCTTAAATGAAAAACTGTTTTTT.

There are a few counts of this clone. The gene calls are TRBV14 and TRBJ1-2; D unclear. From germline, CDR1 is SGHDN and CDR2 FVKESK. V dropped 0 bases and J dropped 1 base, with 6 bases sitting between them. The CDR3 has 14 amino acids. CDR3 nucleotide sequence: TGTGCCAGCAGCCAAGACAACGGTAACTATGGCTACACCTTC. It specifies CASSQDNGNYGYTF. The full variable domain, its missing parts supplied by reference TRBV14 and TRBJ1-2, is EAGVTQFPSHSVIEKGQTVTLRCDPISGHDNLYWYRRVMGKEIKFLLHFVKESKQDESGMPNNRFLAERTGGTYSTLKVQPAELEDSGVYFCASSQDNGNYGYTFGSGTRLTVV.

This chain links TRBV5-5 with TRBJ1-6; unclear D gene. The V end was cut by 2 bases, the J end by 7 bases, with 13 bases between. The CDR3 contains 15 residues. The germline CDR1 and CDR2 sequences are SGHKS and YYEKEE (reference sequence). The CDR3 DNA reads as TGTGCCAGCAGCTTACCGCCAGGCCCCAATTCACCCCTCCACTTT. Translation: CASSLPPGPNSPLHF.

The rearrangement uses TRBV6-1 and TRBJ2-7; perhaps TRBD1 as D (5 bases). The CDR3 sequence is 13 residues long. Germline assignment: CDR1 MNHNS and CDR2 SASEGT. V lost 9 bases and J 7 bases, leaving 19 bases between the germline ends. CDR3: CASPPEWGREQYF. CDR3 nucleotide sequence: TGTGCCAGTCCCCCTGAATGGGGCCGGGAGCAGTACTTC.

The chain recombines TRBV5-1 with TRBJ2-3, with 10 positions matching TRBD2. This CDR3 has 14 residues. CDR1 is SGHRS, CDR2 YFSETQ, per germline. The V segment lost 2 bases and the J segment 5 bases; nucleotides outside the gene matches: 2. CDR3 DNA sequence: TGCGCCAGCAGCTTAGCGGGGGGGCAAGATACGCAGTATTTT. This sequence encodes CASSLAGGQDTQYF. The full variable domain, with the rest looked up from reference TRBV5-1 and TRBJ2-3, is KAGVTQTPRYLIKTRGQQVTLSCSPISGHRSVSWYQQTPGQGLQFLFEYFSETQRNKGNFPGRFSGRQFSNSRSEMNVSTLELGDSALYLCASSLAGGQDTQYFGPGTRLTVL.

In this sample, this clone turned up once. The J gene is TRBJ2-2, the V gene TRBV25-1, with D perhaps TRBD1 (6 bases). V was cut by 4 bases and J by 5 bases, with 17 bases left in between. Germline loops: CDR1 MGHDK, CDR2 SYGVNS. The CDR3 sequence is 16 residues long. CDR3 sequence reads: CASSVFGQGITGELFF. CDR3 coding DNA: TGTGCCAGCAGTGTATTTGGCCAGGGGATTACCGGGGAGCTGTTTTTT.

This sequence joins TRBV6-5 and TRBJ1-6, with TRBD1 identical over 7 bases. The ends lost 5 bases at V and 10 bases at J; junction bases unmatched: 8. CDR1 and CDR2 from the germline V gene are MNHEY and SVGAGI. The CDR3 length is 14 residues. As DNA, the CDR3 is TGTGCCAGCAGTCAAGGGACAGAACGGTCACCCCTCCACTTT. Amino acids: CASSQGTERSPLHF.

The chain links TRBV19 to TRBJ1-2; 9 bases are shared with TRBD1. This CDR3 region has 10 residues. After removal of 8 bases from V and 8 bases from J, the junction contained 0 bases not matched to a gene. Germline CDR1 LNHDA, CDR2 SQIVND (reference sequence). The CDR3 region is CASGQGGYTF. For the CDR3, the DNA is TGTGCCAGTGGACAGGGGGGCTACACCTTC.

The chain recombines TRBV2 with TRBJ2-4; D unclear. Trimming pared 4 bases from V and 5 bases from J, leaving 9 bases between. This CDR3 region has 13 residues. Germline values: CDR1 SNHLY, CDR2 FYNNEI. The CDR3 region has the DNA TGTGCCAGCAGTGTTTTCTCTCAAAACATTCAGTACTTC. Amino acid sequence: CASSVFSQNIQYF. Variable domain in full (rest from reference TRBV2 and TRBJ2-4): EPEVTQTPSHQVTQMGQEVILRCVPISNHLYFYWYRQILGQKVEFLVSFYNNEISEKSEIFDDQFSVERPDGSNFTLKIRSTKLEDSAMYFCASSVFSQNIQYFGAGTRLSVL.

The chain employs TRBV5-4 and TRBJ1-1; TRBD1 might be the D (6 bases). The CDR3 consists of 15 residues. The germline V and J ends were trimmed by 0 bases and 4 bases, with 13 bases remaining between them. Looked up from germline, CDR1 is SGHNT and CDR2 is YYREEE (reference sequence). CDR3 sequence: CASSLAQGGGTEAFF. The CDR3 coding sequence is TGTGCCAGCAGCTTGGCCCAGGGAGGGGGCACTGAAGCTTTCTTT.

The chain has TRBV4-1 and TRBJ2-1; 15 nucleotides align to TRBD2. J was trimmed by 6 bases and V by 3 bases; bases with no gene match: 3. The CDR3 contains 16 residues. Looked up from germline, CDR1 is MGHRA and CDR2 is YSYEKL. CDR3 amino acids: CASSQRGLAGGNEQFF. DNA for the CDR3: TGCGCCAGCAGCCAGAGGGGACTAGCGGGAGGCAATGAGCAGTTCTTC.

The CDR3 reads CASSYSSYEQYF. The CDR3 DNA sequence: TGTGCCAGCTCCTATAGCTCCTACGAGCAGTACTTC. The V and J genes are TRBV6-6 and TRBJ2-7; D call uncertain. Germline values: CDR1 MNHNY, CDR2 SVGAGI (reference sequence). There are 12 residues in the CDR3. Trimming removed 8 bases from V and 0 bases from J, with 8 bases in between.

The CDR3 here is CSVEEGQGNTGELFF. The CDR3 DNA is TGCAGCGTCGAGGAGGGACAGGGGAACACCGGGGAGCTGTTTTTT. The gene calls are TRBV29-1 and TRBJ2-2; 9 nucleotides line up with TRBD1. Per the germline V gene, CDR1 is SQVTM and CDR2 is ANQGSEA. Trimming at V came to 6 bases and at J to 1 base, leaving 6 bases not matched to a gene. The CDR3 sequence is 15 residues long.

V and J are TRBV7-8 and TRBJ2-5, with TRBD2 identical over 11 bases. J gave up 2 bases and V 10 bases, and 6 bases lay outside the gene matches. CDR1 is SGHVS, CDR2 FQNEAQ, per germline. The CDR3 loop spans 14 amino acids. In nucleotides, the CDR3 is TGTGCCACATTAGCGGGGGGGCCTCAAGAGACCCAGTACTTC. Its translation is CATLAGGPQETQYF.

The chain recombines TRBV27 with TRBJ2-1, with D tentatively TRBD2 (6 bases). The length of the CDR3 is 11 residues. Germline values: CDR1 MNHEY, CDR2 SMNVEV (reference sequence). Trimming stripped 6 bases from V and 11 bases from J, with 11 bases between. CDR3 DNA: TGTGCCAGCAGCCCCGGAGGGAAGCAGTTCTTC. Translated, it gives CASSPGGKQFF.

The rearrangement links TRBV4-3 to TRBJ1-1; D ambiguous. Between the trimmed V and J ends, which lost 1 base and 4 bases, there was a span of 13 bases. CDR1 is LGHNA, CDR2 YSLEER, per germline. The CDR3 is 15 amino acids. CDR3 residues: CASSQVSQRSTEAFF. The CDR3 DNA sequence: TGCGCCAGCAGCCAAGTCTCCCAGAGGTCCACTGAAGCTTTCTTT.

The rearrangement links TRBV27 to TRBJ2-2; D is possibly TRBD1 (5 bases). The CDR3 extends over 13 amino acids. Per germline, CDR1 MNHEY and CDR2 SMNVEV (reference sequence). V dropped 3 bases and J dropped 5 bases, with 7 bases sitting between them. This CDR3 is CASSFAGTGELFF. The CDR3 nucleotides are TGTGCCAGCAGTTTTGCAGGGACCGGGGAGCTGTTTTTT.

J is TRBJ1-6 and V is TRBV9; a weak D match, TRBD1 (6 bases). CDR1 and CDR2 from the germline V gene are SGDLS and YYNGEE. V was cut by 3 bases and J by 7 bases, with 11 bases left in between. This CDR3 is 14 amino acids long. CDR3 DNA: TGTGCCAGCAGCGACAGGGAGGGGAATTCACCCCTCCACTTT. This translates into CASSDREGNSPLHF.

The rearrangement links TRBV2 to TRBJ1-5, with D possibly being TRBD1 (5 bases). V was pared by 1 base and J by 2 bases, with 6 bases between. The CDR3 spans 14 residues. In germline, CDR1 is SNHLY, CDR2 FYNNEI. The CDR3 DNA reads TGTGCCAGCAGTGAAGGGGGCCGCAATCAGCCCCAGCATTTT. Residues: CASSEGGRNQPQHF.

The chain carries TRBV19 and TRBJ2-7; 8 positions agree with TRBD2. V dropped 3 bases and J dropped 2; count of bases not matched to a gene: 6. There are 15 residues in the CDR3. The germline gives CDR1 LNHDA, CDR2 SQIVND (reference sequence). CDR3 DNA sequence: TGTGCCAGTAGTATGGATTCGGGAGGGACCTACGAGCAGTACTTC. Its protein product is CASSMDSGGTYEQYF.

The chain carries TRBV5-1 and TRBJ2-2, with D possibly matching TRBD2 (5 bases). CDR3 length: 15 residues. V was trimmed by 4 bases and J by 7 bases, leaving 17 bases between them. The germline V gene encodes CDR1 SGHRS and CDR2 YFSETQ. The CDR3 DNA sequence: TGCGCCAGCAGCGTACTAGGAGGAGGTGGCGGGGAGCTGTTTTTT. It translates to CASSVLGGGGGELFF.

This clone has just one count. Compared with germline, one end of the junction differs, possibly owing to a read error. J is TRBJ2-1 and V is TRBV7-9; tentative D call: TRBD2 (6 bases). The CDR3 loop spans 15 amino acids. The germline gives CDR1 SEHNR, CDR2 FQNEAQ (reference sequence). The CDR3 reads CSSSYQPRGINEQFF. The DNA for the CDR3 is TGTTCCAGCAGCTACCAGCCTCGGGGGATCAATGAGCAGTTCTTC. The full variable domain, its missing parts supplied by reference TRBV7-9 and TRBJ2-1, is DTGVSQNPRHKITKRGQNVTFRCDPISEHNRLYWYRQTLGQGPEFLTYFQNEAQLEKSRLLSDRFSAERPKGSFSTLEIQRTEQGDSAMYLCSSSYQPRGINEQFFGPGTRLTVL.

The genes are TRBV4-3 and TRBJ2-2; D remains ambiguous. The CDR3 has 14 residues. Trimming removed 5 bases at V and 3 bases at J, with 10 bases between. Germline V CDR1 and CDR2: LGHNA, YSLEER. The CDR3: CASSTNQDTGELFF. CDR3 sequence (DNA): TGCGCCAGCAGCACGAATCAGGACACCGGGGAGCTGTTTTTT.

The chain joins TRBV5-1 to TRBJ2-7, with D maybe TRBD1 (6 bases). Germline CDR1 reads SGHRS; CDR2 reads YFSETQ. V was shortened by 3 bases and J by 3 bases, with 13 bases between the two germline ends. This CDR3 comprises 14 residues. CDR3 bases: TGCGCCAGCAGCTCAGGGACATCGAACTACGAGCAGTACTTC. Its protein product is CASSSGTSNYEQYF. Full variable domain (remainder filled in from reference TRBV5-1 and TRBJ2-7): KAGVTQTPRYLIKTRGQQVTLSCSPISGHRSVSWYQQTPGQGLQFLFEYFSETQRNKGNFPGRFSGRQFSNSRSEMNVSTLELGDSALYLCASSSGTSNYEQYFGPGTRLTVT.

The V call is TRBV7-9, the J call TRBJ1-1; TRBD1 matches 9 bases. The V gene end was trimmed by 3 bases and the J gene end by 3 bases; junction bases not matched to a gene: 5. CDR1 and CDR2 from the germline V gene are SEHNR and FQNEAQ (reference sequence). The CDR3 runs to 15 residues. The DNA for the CDR3 is TGTGCCAGCAGCTTTTACAGGGGGCGCGACACTGAAGCTTTCTTT. Encoded protein: CASSFYRGRDTEAFF.

This clone was detected once. V gene TRBV5-1 combines with J gene TRBJ2-1; 11 nucleotides align to TRBD1. V was clipped by 3 bases and J by 6 bases; unmatched bases: 14. The length of the CDR3 is 18 residues. Germline CDR1 SGHRS, CDR2 YFSETQ. CDR3 residues: CASSSRPPGQGVINEQFF. CDR3 nucleotide sequence: TGCGCCAGCAGCTCCAGACCTCCGGGACAGGGGGTCATCAATGAGCAGTTCTTC.

Points on this clone: Other DNA variants within this sample encode the same CDR3. This chain links TRBV5-6 with TRBJ1-6; 7 bases agree with TRBD1. This CDR3 has 14 residues. The junction had 2 bases not matched to a gene; V was cut back by 4 bases and J by 4 bases. CDR1 is SGHDT and CDR2 is YYEEEE in the germline V gene. The CDR3 DNA is TGTGCCAGCAGCCTGGGACAGTATAATTCACCCCTCCACTTT. This codes for CASSLGQYNSPLHF.

This rearrangement joins TRBV7-2 to TRBJ2-5; possibly TRBD1 for D (5 bases). The CDR3 is 14 amino acids. Germline V gene data show CDR1 as SGHTA and CDR2 as FQGNSA. Between the trimmed V and J ends, which lost 1 base and 4 bases, there was a span of 10 bases. This chain's CDR3 is CASSLDPRVETQYF. DNA of the CDR3: TGTGCCAGCAGCTTAGATCCCAGGGTAGAGACCCAGTACTTC.

This chain uses TRBV5-1 with TRBJ2-3; possibly TRBD2 for D (6 bases). The CDR3 consists of 12 residues. V dropped 4 bases and J dropped 4 bases, with 7 bases sitting between them. CDR1 and CDR2 (germline): SGHRS, YFSETQ. The CDR3 DNA is TGCGCCAGCAGCCCTAGCGCAGATACGCAGTATTTT. Protein product: CASSPSADTQYF.

The chain employs TRBV4-1 and TRBJ1-1; weak D call: TRBD1 (5 bases). CDR3 length equals 14 residues. Trimming removed 1 base from V and 4 bases from J, with 10 bases in between. Germline CDR1 and CDR2: MGHRA and YSYEKL. CDR3 sequence reads: CASSQVTGSTEAFF. The CDR3 region has the DNA TGCGCCAGCAGCCAAGTCACAGGCAGCACTGAAGCTTTCTTT.